The entry below gives a single TCR beta chain sequence along with its context. The data derive from a study of beta chain features in type 1 diabetes. Turning to the study itself: Sorted cells examined across all samples numbered more than 100 million.

Reverse transcription of all isolated RNA meant that expressed TCRB transcripts were sequenced. This table comes from immunoSEQ multiplex PCR, and its TCRdb copy is limited to in-frame clones, with some not included. The sample contains 200,000 to 250,000 clones, roughly 30% of which appear only once. The source is a man aged 25 to 40 in good health. The specimen sequenced was central memory CD4+ T cells from blood.

DNA for the CDR3: TGTGCCTGGAGTGAGAAAGGGGAGCTGTTTTTT. It translates to CAWSEKGELFF. The rearrangement uses TRBV30 and TRBJ2-2; D call uncertain. There are 11 residues in the CDR3. Germline CDR1 and CDR2: GTSNPN and SVGIG (reference sequence). V lost 1 base to trimming and J lost 8 bases, with 5 bases between them.